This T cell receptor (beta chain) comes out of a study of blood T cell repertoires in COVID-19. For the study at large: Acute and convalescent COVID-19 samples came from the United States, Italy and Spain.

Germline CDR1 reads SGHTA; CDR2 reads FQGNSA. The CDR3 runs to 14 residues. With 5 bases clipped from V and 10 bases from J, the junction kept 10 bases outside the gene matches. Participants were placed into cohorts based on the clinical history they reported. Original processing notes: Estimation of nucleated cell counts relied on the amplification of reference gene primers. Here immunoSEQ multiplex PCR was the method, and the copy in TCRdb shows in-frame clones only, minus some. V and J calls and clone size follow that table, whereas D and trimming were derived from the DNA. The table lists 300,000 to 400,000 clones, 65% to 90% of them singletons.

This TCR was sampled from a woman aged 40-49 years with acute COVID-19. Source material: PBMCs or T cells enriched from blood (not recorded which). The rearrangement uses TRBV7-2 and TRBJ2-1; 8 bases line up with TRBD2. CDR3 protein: CASSPSGSGGEQFF. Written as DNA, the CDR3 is TGTGCCAGCAGCCCGAGCGGTTCGGGGGGGGAGCAGTTCTTC.